A single sample is the source of the 2 T cell receptor beta chains below, sequenced in a study of T-cell memory formation after mild COVID-19. One entry per CDR3 protein, called by TCRdb with MiXCR from the 5' RACE reads. Of 150,000 to 200,000 distinct CDR3 sequences listed, 20% to 25% were seen once; the top ten hold about 21%. Material for sequencing was PBMCs or a T cell subset sorted from them (not recorded which). All receptors derive from an adult woman who had mild COVID-19 (a few samples of this study predate the infection). Cell type and time point are not known.

This chain connects TRBV7-2 to TRBJ1-5, with 7 nucleotides matching TRBD1. CDR3 length: 17 residues. V was pared by 5 bases and J by 0 bases, with 10 bases of the junction left unmatched. In germline, CDR1 is SGHTA, CDR2 FQGNSA. CDR3: CASSVTSGQYSNQPQHF. Here the CDR3 DNA reads TGTGCCAGCAGCGTCACCTCGGGACAGTATAGCAATCAGCCCCAGCATTTT.

This clonotype was seen more than once but under ten times. The CDR3 region has the DNA TGTGCCAGCTCCCGGACTGTAAGCACAGATACGCAGTATTTT. This encodes CASSRTVSTDTQYF. This rearrangement joins TRBV7-9 to TRBJ2-3, with D possibly TRBD2 on 5 matching bases. The germline V gene encodes CDR1 SEHNR and CDR2 FQNEAQ (reference sequence). There are 14 residues in the CDR3. Deletions cut 8 bases from V and 0 bases from J, with 12 bases between.